This entry lists 2 T cell receptor beta chains sequenced from one sample in a study of cytomegalovirus exposure and HLA in healthy donors. PCR was performed using 60 Vbeta and 13 Jbeta primers. Using immunoSEQ multiplex PCR, the repertoire was profiled, and TCRdb retains in-frame clones only, with some absent. The repertoire holds around 120,000 clones, with around 76% as singletons. The sample consisted of PBMCs. The receptor source for this set is a man aged 55 to 70 in good health and CMV-seropositive.

The chain carries TRBV5-1 and TRBJ2-2, with 12 nucleotides matching TRBD2. Germline CDR1 SGHRS, CDR2 YFSETQ. V lost 4 bases, J lost 3 bases, and 1 base stayed unmatched. The CDR3 covers 15 residues. The CDR3 nucleotides read TGCGCCAGCAGCAGACTAGCGGGGGACACCGGGGAGCTGTTTTTT. Translating it yields CASSRLAGDTGELFF.

The rearrangement joins TRBV9 to TRBJ1-5, with 7 bases identical to TRBD1. There are 17 residues in the CDR3. V gave up 0 bases and J gave up 4 bases; unmatched junction bases: 10. In germline, CDR1 is SGDLS, CDR2 YYNGEE. Here the CDR3 reads CASSVGPGTESNQPQHF. In DNA, the CDR3 is TGTGCCAGCAGCGTAGGTCCCGGGACAGAGAGTAATCAGCCCCAGCATTTT.